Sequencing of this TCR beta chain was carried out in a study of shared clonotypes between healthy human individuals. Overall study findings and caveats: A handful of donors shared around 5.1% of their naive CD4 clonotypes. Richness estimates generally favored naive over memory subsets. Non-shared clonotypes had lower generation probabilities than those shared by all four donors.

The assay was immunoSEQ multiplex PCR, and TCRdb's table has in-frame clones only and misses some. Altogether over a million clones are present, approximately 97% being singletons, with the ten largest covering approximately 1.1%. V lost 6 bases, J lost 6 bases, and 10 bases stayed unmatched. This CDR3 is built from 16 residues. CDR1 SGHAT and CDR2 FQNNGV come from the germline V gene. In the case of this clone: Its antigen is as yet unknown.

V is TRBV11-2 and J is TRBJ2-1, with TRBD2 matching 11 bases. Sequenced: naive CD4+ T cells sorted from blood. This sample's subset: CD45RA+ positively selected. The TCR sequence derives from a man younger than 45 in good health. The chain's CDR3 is CASRTIAGGRGNEQFF. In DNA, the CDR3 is TGTGCCAGCAGGACTATAGCGGGAGGGCGAGGCAATGAGCAGTTCTTC.